The T cell receptor (beta chain) under discussion was sequenced for a study of response to subunit inactivated influenza vaccine. A few counts support this clonotype. TCRdb ran MiXCR on the RT-PCR reads and lists one entry per CDR3 protein. The table includes over 650,000 distinct CDR3 sequences, under 20% detected once. The trim removed 7 bases at V and 4 bases at J, leaving 9 bases unmatched. Per the germline V gene, CDR1 is MNHNS and CDR2 is SASEGT. This CDR3 has 14 amino acids. This specimen was PBMCs from blood, taken 5 to 6 days after vaccination. This clonotype was obtained from a man aged 50-59 years who received an inactivated influenza vaccine. The V gene is TRBV6-1, the J gene TRBJ1-2; 7 nucleotides match TRBD1. The CDR3 DNA reads TGTGCCAGCAAACCCGGACAGGCCTTCTATGGCTACACCTTC. Translation: CASKPGQAFYGYTF.